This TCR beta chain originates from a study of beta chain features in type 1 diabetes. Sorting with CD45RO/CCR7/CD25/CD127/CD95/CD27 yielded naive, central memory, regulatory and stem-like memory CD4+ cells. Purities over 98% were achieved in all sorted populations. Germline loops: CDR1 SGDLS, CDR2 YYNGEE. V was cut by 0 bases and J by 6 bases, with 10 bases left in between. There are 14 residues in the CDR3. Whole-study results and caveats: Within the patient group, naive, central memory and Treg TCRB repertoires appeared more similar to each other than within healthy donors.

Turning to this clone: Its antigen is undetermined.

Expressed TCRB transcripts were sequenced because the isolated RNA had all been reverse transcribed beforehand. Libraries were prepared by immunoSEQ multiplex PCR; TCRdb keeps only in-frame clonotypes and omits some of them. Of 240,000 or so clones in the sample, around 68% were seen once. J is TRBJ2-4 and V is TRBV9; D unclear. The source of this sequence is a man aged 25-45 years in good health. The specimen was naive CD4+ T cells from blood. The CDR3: CASSVADRPNIQYF. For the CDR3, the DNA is TGTGCCAGCAGCGTAGCGGACCGACCAAACATTCAGTACTTC.